This T cell receptor beta chain was sequenced in a study of shared clonotypes between healthy human individuals. Study information: There were three CD4 naive, three CD4 memory, two CD8 naive and one CD8 memory plates per donor.

Authors' processing steps: Junction-only sequences without quality scores were provided by ImmunoSEQ, so filtering was different. Sequenced by immunoSEQ multiplex PCR; TCRdb stores in-frame clones only, minus some. V, J and clone size are those of that table, while D and trimming were read from the DNA. In the table there are fewer than 130,000 clones, about 70% of which are singletons. Study observations and caveats: Across subsets, estimated richness was generally greater for naive than for memory populations.

The trim removed 3 bases at V and 1 base at J, leaving 13 bases unmatched. This CDR3 spans 17 amino acids. Germline V CDR1 and CDR2: SQVTM, ANQGSEA. Comments on this clone: No antigen is known for it.

Sequencing was carried out using memory CD8+ T cells sorted from blood. The subset is: CD45RO+ cells pooled with CCR7-negative TemRA cells. The gene calls are TRBV29-1 and TRBJ1-2; 8 nucleotides match TRBD1. The sequence came from a woman between 25 and 40 years old in good health. The CDR3 bases are TGCAGCGTTGATGTGCATCCGACAGGGGAGGTTAACTATGGCTACACCTTC. As protein: CSVDVHPTGEVNYGYTF.